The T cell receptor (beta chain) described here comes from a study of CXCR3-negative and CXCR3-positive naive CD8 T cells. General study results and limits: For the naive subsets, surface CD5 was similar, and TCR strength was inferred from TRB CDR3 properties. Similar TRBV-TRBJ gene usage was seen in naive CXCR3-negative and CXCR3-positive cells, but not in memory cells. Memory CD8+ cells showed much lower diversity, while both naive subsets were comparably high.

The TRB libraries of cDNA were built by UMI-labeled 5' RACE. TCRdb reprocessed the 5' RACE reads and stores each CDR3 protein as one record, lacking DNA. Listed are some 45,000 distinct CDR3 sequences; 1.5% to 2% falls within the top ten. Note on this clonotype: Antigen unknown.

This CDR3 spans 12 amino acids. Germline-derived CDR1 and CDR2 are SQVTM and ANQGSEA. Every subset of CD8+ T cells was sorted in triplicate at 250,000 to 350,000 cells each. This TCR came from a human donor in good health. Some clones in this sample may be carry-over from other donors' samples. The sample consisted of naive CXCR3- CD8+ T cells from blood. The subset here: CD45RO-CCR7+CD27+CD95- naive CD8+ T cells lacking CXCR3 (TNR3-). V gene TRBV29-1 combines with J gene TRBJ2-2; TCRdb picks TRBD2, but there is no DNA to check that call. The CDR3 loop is CSVREGTGELFF.